The 30 T cell receptor beta chains in this list originate from one sample, sequenced in a study of control samples from healthy donors and cancer patients. Clones were sequenced by immunoSEQ multiplex PCR, and TCRdb holds only the in-frame ones, with some missing. The sample records roughly 92,000 clones, about 88% being singletons. Sequenced material: blood. All receptors derive from a woman in her fifties or sixties in good health.

The gene calls are TRBV6-2 or TRBV6-3 and TRBJ2-3; D gene uncertain. This CDR3 has 14 amino acids. V shed 5 bases and J shed 4 bases, with 13 bases lying between them. CDR1 and CDR2 from the germline V gene are MNHEY and SVGEGT. The CDR3: CASSLRSPPDTQYF. The CDR3 region has the DNA TGTGCCAGCAGTCTCCGTTCCCCCCCAGATACGCAGTATTTT.

The chain uses TRBV19 and TRBJ1-2, with 10 positions matching TRBD1. The CDR3 has 13 residues. Germline trimming cut 6 bases from V and 6 bases from J; bases unmatched to any gene: 4. Germline V CDR1 and CDR2: LNHDA, SQIVND (reference sequence). CDR3 bases: TGTGCCAGTAGCCGGACAGGGGGGGATGGCTACACCTTC. It translates to CASSRTGGDGYTF.

This rearrangement joins TRBV7-2 to TRBJ1-6, with D possibly matching TRBD1 (5 bases). Trimming stripped 5 bases from V and 5 bases from J, with 13 bases between. The germline V gene has CDR1 SGHTA and CDR2 FQGNSA. The CDR3 loop spans 15 amino acids. The CDR3 sequence: CASSTSGLDNSPLHF. CDR3 nucleotides: TGTGCCAGCAGCACCTCAGGGTTAGATAATTCACCCCTCCACTTT.

This sequence joins TRBV12-5 and TRBJ2-1, with TRBD1 identical over 8 bases. Germline V gene sequence: CDR1 LGHNT, CDR2 FRNRAP. The CDR3 consists of 15 residues. J gave up 5 bases and V 7 bases, and 10 bases lay outside the gene matches. The CDR3 bases are TGTGCTAGTGCCCCATTTACAGGGGGGAACAATGAGCAGTTCTTC. It encodes CASAPFTGGNNEQFF.

The V call is TRBV11-2, the J call TRBJ1-2; 7 bases agree with TRBD1. Germline loops: CDR1 SGHAT, CDR2 FQNNGV. V gave up 2 bases and J gave up 6 bases; unmatched junction bases: 3. CDR3 length equals 13 residues. CDR3 sequence: CASSLRGRDGYTF. The CDR3 coding sequence is TGTGCCAGCAGCTTAAGGGGGCGAGATGGCTACACCTTC.

The table lists this clone with a few counts. V is TRBV19 and J is TRBJ1-5, with a tentative D call TRBD1 (5 bases). Trimming took 5 bases from V and 0 from J, leaving 17 bases between them. CDR3 length: 17 amino acids. Germline loops: CDR1 LNHDA, CDR2 SQIVND (reference sequence). CDR3 protein: CASSPSRGDYSNQPQHF. The CDR3 DNA reads TGTGCCAGTAGTCCTTCGCGGGGCGATTATAGCAATCAGCCCCAGCATTTT.

This clone was seen more than once but under ten times. The DNA of the CDR3 is TGTGCCAGCAATCAGGGGCTGAATCAGCCCCAGCATTTT. It is translated as CASNQGLNQPQHF. The V and J genes are TRBV2 and TRBJ1-5; weak D call: TRBD1 (6 bases). Germline CDR1 and CDR2: SNHLY and FYNNEI. The CDR3 consists of 13 residues. Trimming removed 7 bases at V and 4 bases at J, with 11 bases between. The complete variable domain, with remaining parts taken from reference TRBV2 and TRBJ1-5, reads EPEVTQTPSHQVTQMGQEVILRCVPISNHLYFYWYRQILGQKVEFLVSFYNNEISEKSEIFDDQFSVERPDGSNFTLKIRSTKLEDSAMYFCASNQGLNQPQHFGDGTRLSIL.

This clone was detected many times. The chain joins TRBV9 to TRBJ1-3, with 9 bases fitting TRBD1. This CDR3 has 15 residues. Looked up from germline, CDR1 is SGDLS and CDR2 is YYNGEE. V shed 3 bases, J shed 2 bases, and the junction held 3 bases outside the gene matches. The DNA for the CDR3 is TGTGCCAGCAGCGGTACAGGGGGCCCTGGAAACACCATATATTTT. This gives the protein CASSGTGGPGNTIYF.

This rearrangement joins TRBV18 to TRBJ2-5, with 8 bases identical to TRBD2. The CDR3 is 16 residues long. Germline assignment: CDR1 KGHSH and CDR2 LQKENI. V shed 2 bases and J 7 bases; nucleotides not matched to a gene: 12. Here the CDR3 reads CASSPSDSGGPRTQYF. The DNA for the CDR3 is TGTGCCAGCTCACCATCGGACTCGGGGGGGCCGAGGACCCAGTACTTC.

The chain is built from TRBV6-5 and TRBJ2-1, with TRBD2 matching 12 bases. Germline V CDR1 and CDR2: MNHEY, SVGAGI. With V trimmed by 5 bases and J by 15 bases, 11 bases remained unmatched. The CDR3 has 14 amino acids. The CDR3 protein is CASSPGTSGRRTFF. CDR3 DNA sequence: TGTGCCAGCAGTCCTGGGACTAGCGGGCGGCGTACGTTCTTC.

The CDR3 sequence is CASSLGMGSYNEQFF. The CDR3 region has the DNA TGTGCCAGCAGCTTAGGGATGGGGTCCTACAATGAGCAGTTCTTC. The chain couples TRBV7-3 to TRBJ2-1; D call uncertain. Looked up from germline, CDR1 is SGHTA and CDR2 is FQGTGA. The CDR3 sequence is 15 residues long. V lost 2 bases and J lost 1, with 9 bases in between.

The chain recombines TRBV2 with TRBJ1-2; possible D gene TRBD1, 6 bases. V shed 6 bases and J shed 2 bases, with 10 bases lying between them. The germline V gene encodes CDR1 SNHLY and CDR2 FYNNEI. The CDR3 has 13 amino acids. CDR3 nucleotides: TGTGCCAGCAGCCCCCAGGGGAACTATGGCTACACCTTC. It specifies CASSPQGNYGYTF.

V is TRBV6-5 and J is TRBJ2-3, with 9 positions matching TRBD2. Germline loops: CDR1 MNHEY, CDR2 SVGAGI. The CDR3 is made up of 14 amino acids. V gave up 4 bases and J gave up 4 bases; unmatched junction bases: 3. The CDR3 region is CASSLGLASDTQYF. The CDR3, as DNA: TGTGCCAGCAGTTTGGGACTAGCTTCAGATACGCAGTATTTT.

The rearrangement links TRBV19 to TRBJ2-7; 10 bases fit TRBD1. The CDR3 sequence is 17 residues long. CDR1 is LNHDA and CDR2 is SQIVND in the germline V gene (reference sequence). Germline trimming cut 3 bases from V and 1 base from J; bases unmatched to any gene: 9. The CDR3 DNA reads as TGTGCCAGTAGTATGTTACCGGGACAGGGGAGTTCCTACGAGCAGTACTTC. This codes for CASSMLPGQGSSYEQYF.

In its sample, this clone was seen once. The gene calls are TRBV5-1 and TRBJ1-1; D is unresolved. Germline lookup yields CDR1 SGHRS and CDR2 YFSETQ. Deletions cut 0 bases from V and 11 bases from J, with 20 bases between. CDR3 length equals 15 residues. CDR3 DNA: TGCGCCAGCAGCTTGGAAGGGTCCTCCCCCCAAAGGGCTTTCTTT. This encodes CASSLEGSSPQRAFF.

This clone was found once. The chain combines TRBV12-3 or TRBV12-4 with TRBJ2-3; D is undetermined. V was trimmed by 4 bases and J by 5 bases, leaving 10 bases between them. There are 13 residues in the CDR3. In DNA form, the CDR3 reads TGTGCCAGCAGTTCTCTGACTCGAGATACGCAGTATTTT. Protein product: CASSSLTRDTQYF.

The chain carries TRBV11-3 and TRBJ2-7; no definite D call. Germline V gene data show CDR1 as SGHNT and CDR2 as YENEEA. This CDR3 has 13 amino acids. The ends were cut back, 3 bases at V and 2 bases at J, with 8 bases in the middle. This CDR3 is CASSLELPYEQYF. The DNA of the CDR3 is TGTGCCAGCAGCTTGGAACTCCCCTACGAGCAGTACTTC.

The rearrangement links TRBV18 to TRBJ2-2; TRBD2 agrees at 8 bases. The germline CDR1 and CDR2 sequences are KGHSH and LQKENI. With V trimmed by 3 bases and J by 2 bases, 5 bases remained unmatched. CDR3 size: 16 residues. The DNA of the CDR3 is TGTGCCAGCTCACCCAGAGCGGGGGTTAACACCGGGGAGCTGTTTTTT. Protein: CASSPRAGVNTGELFF.

The chain couples TRBV12-2 to TRBJ1-1; the listed D gene, TRBD1, was not tested against the DNA. TRBV12-2 is flagged as a pseudogene. The CDR3 has 18 residues. The CDR3 sequence is CASRPPRGVTGSNTEAFF. CDR3 bases: TGTGCAAGTCGCCCACCTAGGGGAGTGACAGGGTCGAACACTGAAGCTTTCTTT.

This chain connects TRBV7-2 to TRBJ2-3; D remains ambiguous. The length of the CDR3 is 15 residues. V was trimmed by 4 bases and J by 3 bases, leaving 14 bases between them. The V gene's germline CDR1 is SGHTA and CDR2 FQGNSA. DNA for the CDR3: TGTGCCAGCAGCTCCGGGTTGGGTCGAACAGATACGCAGTATTTT. Its protein is CASSSGLGRTDTQYF.

The V gene is TRBV2, the J gene TRBJ2-1; TRBD2 aligns across 8 bases. This CDR3 region has 14 residues. CDR1 SNHLY and CDR2 FYNNEI come from the germline V gene. Trimming at V came to 6 bases and at J to 9 bases, leaving 10 bases not matched to a gene. CDR3 in DNA: TGTGCCAGCAGCCCCAGCGGGGGAGGTGGTGAGCAGTTCTTC. This encodes CASSPSGGGGEQFF.

This chain uses TRBV5-5 with TRBJ1-2; weak D call: TRBD1 (5 bases). The V end was cut by 2 bases, the J end by 6 bases, with 14 bases between. Germline-derived CDR1 and CDR2 are SGHKS and YYEKEE (reference sequence). This CDR3 is built from 14 residues. The CDR3 coding sequence is TGTGCCAGCAGCTTAAGGCCTCGAGGGGATGGCTACACCTTC. It translates to CASSLRPRGDGYTF.

The rearrangement uses TRBV2 and TRBJ2-1; D is undetermined. Germline V gene sequence: CDR1 SNHLY, CDR2 FYNNEI. The V end lost 7 bases, the J end lost 5 bases, and 6 bases lay between the germline ends. The CDR3 sequence is 11 residues long. CDR3 in DNA: TGTGCCAGCACGAAGAACAATGAGCAGTTCTTC. Translating gives CASTKNNEQFF. Full variable domain (missing parts from reference TRBV2 and TRBJ2-1): EPEVTQTPSHQVTQMGQEVILRCVPISNHLYFYWYRQILGQKVEFLVSFYNNEISEKSEIFDDQFSVERPDGSNFTLKIRSTKLEDSAMYFCASTKNNEQFFGPGTRLTVL.

The chain couples TRBV2 to TRBJ1-5; 7 nucleotides line up with TRBD1. J gave up 6 bases and V 4 bases, and 12 bases lay outside the gene matches. The CDR3 is 16 amino acids. The germline V gene has CDR1 SNHLY and CDR2 FYNNEI. CDR3 nucleotides: TGTGCCAGCAGTGGAGGGTGGGCGACAGGGACTCAGCCCCAGCATTTT. Its protein is CASSGGWATGTQPQHF.

The chain is built from TRBV5-4 and TRBJ1-6, with 8 bases identical to TRBD1. The CDR3 extends over 15 amino acids. V dropped 4 bases and J dropped 7; count of bases not matched to a gene: 7. Per the germline V gene, CDR1 is SGHNT and CDR2 is YYREEE (reference sequence). CDR3 in amino acids: CASSNGQGYNSPLHF. In nucleotides, the CDR3 is TGTGCCAGCAGCAACGGACAGGGCTACAATTCACCCCTCCACTTT.

This sequence joins TRBV28 and TRBJ2-5; TRBD1 matches 10 bases. The CDR3 spans 15 residues. From germline, CDR1 is MDHEN and CDR2 SYDVKM. V shed 4 bases, J shed 4 bases, and the junction held 6 bases outside the gene matches. The CDR3 is CASSSTTGGPETQYF. The CDR3 region has the DNA TGTGCCAGCAGTTCAACGACAGGGGGCCCAGAGACCCAGTACTTC. Full variable domain (remainder filled in from reference TRBV28 and TRBJ2-5): DVKVTQSSRYLVKRTGEKVFLECVQDMDHENMFWYRQDPGLGLRLIYFSYDVKMKEKGDIPEGYSVSREKKERFSLILESASTNQTSMYLCASSSTTGGPETQYFGPGTRLLVL.

This clone showed up just a few times. V is TRBV20-1 and J is TRBJ1-4; unclear D gene. V dropped 1 base and J dropped 7 bases, with 1 base sitting between them. CDR3 length equals 10 residues. CDR1 and CDR2 (germline): DFQATT, SNEGSKA (reference sequence). CDR3 nucleotide sequence: TGCAGTGCTAGAGCTGAAAAACTGTTTTTT. Its translation is CSARAEKLFF.

The V call is TRBV10-3, the J call TRBJ2-7; D is unresolved. Germline V gene lookup returns CDR1 ENHRY and CDR2 SYGVKD. The CDR3 length is 13 residues. Deletions cut 0 bases from V and 3 bases from J, with 6 bases between. CDR3 DNA sequence: TGTGCCATCAGTGAGTCGGGCTACTACGAGCAGTACTTC. Translation: CAISESGYYEQYF.

The chain uses TRBV4-2 and TRBJ2-7, with 7 bases aligning to TRBD1. V was clipped by 4 bases and J by 0 bases; unmatched bases: 3. The CDR3 loop spans 14 amino acids. Germline lookup yields CDR1 LGHNA and CDR2 YNFKEQ. Here the CDR3 reads CASSLGQASYEQYF. The CDR3 bases are TGTGCCAGCAGCCTCGGACAGGCCTCCTACGAGCAGTACTTC.

This chain uses TRBV6-2 or TRBV6-3 with TRBJ2-2; D possibly matches TRBD1 or TRBD2 (6 bases each). The CDR3 loop spans 15 amino acids. Trimming pared 2 bases from V and 3 bases from J, leaving 10 bases between. Germline CDR1 reads MNHEY; CDR2 reads SVGEGT. The CDR3 protein is CASSYVRGDTGELFF. The DNA of the CDR3 is TGTGCCAGCAGTTACGTAAGGGGGGACACCGGGGAGCTGTTTTTT.